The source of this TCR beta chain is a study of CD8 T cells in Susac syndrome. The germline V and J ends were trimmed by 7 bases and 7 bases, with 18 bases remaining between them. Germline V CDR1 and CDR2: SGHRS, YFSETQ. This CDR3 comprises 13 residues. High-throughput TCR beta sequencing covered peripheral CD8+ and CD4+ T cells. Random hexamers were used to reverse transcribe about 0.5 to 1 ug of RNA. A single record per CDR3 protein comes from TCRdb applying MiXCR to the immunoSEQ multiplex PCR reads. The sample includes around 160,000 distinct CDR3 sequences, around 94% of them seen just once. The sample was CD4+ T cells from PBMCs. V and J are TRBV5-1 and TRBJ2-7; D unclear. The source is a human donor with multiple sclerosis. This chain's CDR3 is CASGTYDTREQYF. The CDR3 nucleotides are TGCGCCAGCGGTACTTACGATACCCGGGAGCAGTACTTC.